These T cell receptor beta chains were read from a single sample in a study of identical twins. TCRdb reprocessed the 5' RACE reads with MiXCR, giving one entry per CDR3 protein. The sample includes 1.5 million to 2 million distinct CDR3 sequences, less than 40% seen only once; the top ten take about 0.3%. The sample consisted of cord blood. The receptor source for this set is a newborn girl in good health. Each CDR3 is given with its conserved first and last residue. D genes are given only for firm matches. Not every row has a clone size; where given, it reads once, few, many or a size class.

D	size	V	J	CDR3	DNA
TRBD1	few	TRBV7-9	TRBJ2-3	CASSLDRGRQDTQYF	TGTGCCAGCAGCTTGGACAGGGGCAGGCAAGATACGCAGTATTTT
TRBD1	.	TRBV24-1	TRBJ1-2	CATSEKSGTGVIVRCGYTF	TGTGCCACCAGTGAAAAATCCGGGACAGGGGTGATAGTAAGGTGTGGCTACACCTTC
TRBD1	.	TRBV20-1	TRBJ2-5	CSAARDRYQETQYF	TGCAGTGCTGCCCGGGACAGGTACCAAGAGACCCAGTACTTC
.	.	TRBV7-9	TRBJ1-2	CASSSAAFRDIYGYTF	TGTGCCAGCAGTTCGGCCGCCTTCCGGGACATCTATGGCTACACCTTC
.	few	TRBV20-1	TRBJ2-2	CSARGGDTGELFF	TGCAGTGCTAGGGGTGGGGACACCGGGGAGCTGTTTTTT
TRBD1	.	TRBV6-1	TRBJ1-5	CAVLRQGVVQPQHF	TGTGCCGTCCTACGACAGGGGGTCGTTCAGCCCCAGCATTTT
.	.	TRBV28	TRBJ1-2	CASSWIGGDGYTF	TGTGCCAGCAGTTGGATTGGAGGGGATGGCTACACCTTC
.	once	TRBV5-1	TRBJ2-2	CASSLTSKDTGELFF	TGCGCCAGCAGCCTGACTAGTAAAGACACCGGGGAGCTGTTTTTT
.	.	TRBV10-3	TRBJ2-7	CAISDRIPYEQYF	TGTGCCATCAGTGACAGGATACCCTACGAGCAGTACTTC
.	.	TRBV7-9	TRBJ2-1	CSSQDNEQFF	TGTTCCAGCCAGGACAATGAGCAGTTCTTC
.	few	TRBV7-6	TRBJ2-7	CASSLEVGLHYEQYF	TGTGCCAGCAGCTTAGAGGTGGGTCTTCACTACGAGCAGTACTTC
.	many	TRBV5-1	TRBJ2-4	CASAALDAGNIQYF	TGCGCCAGCGCTGCCCTAGACGCCGGGAACATTCAGTACTTC
.	.	TRBV7-2	TRBJ2-3	CASSLGGHSDTQYF	TGTGCCAGCAGCTTAGGGGGACATAGTGATACGCAGTATTTT
TRBD1	few	TRBV6-4	TRBJ2-7	CATTGQGGEQYF	TGTGCCACGACGGGACAGGGTGGCGAGCAGTACTTC
TRBD1	few	TRBV28	TRBJ2-7	CASSSTGGNSYEQYF	TGTGCCAGCAGTTCAACAGGGGGAAATAGCTACGAGCAGTACTTC
.	.	TRBV4-1	TRBJ1-4	CASSQEQATNEKLFF	TGCGCCAGCAGCCAAGAACAGGCAACTAATGAAAAACTGTTTTTT
TRBD2	once	TRBV5-1	TRBJ2-7	CASRLAGLPNEQYF	TGCGCCAGCAGGTTAGCGGGACTCCCCAATGAGCAGTACTTC
TRBD1	many	TRBV28	TRBJ1-2	CASSLGTVTNYGYTF	TGTGCCAGCAGTCTAGGGACAGTCACCAACTATGGCTACACCTTC
TRBD2	many	TRBV6-5	TRBJ2-5	CASSYYLAGKETQYF	TGTGCCAGCAGTTATTATCTAGCGGGTAAAGAGACCCAGTACTTC
TRBD1	.	TRBV9	TRBJ1-6	CASSVGTGDGSPLHF	TGTGCCAGCAGCGTTGGGACAGGGGACGGTTCACCCCTCCACTTT
TRBD2	few	TRBV5-1	TRBJ2-1	CASSLGLASAGEQFF	TGCGCCAGCAGCTTAGGACTAGCATCAGCGGGTGAGCAGTTCTTC
TRBD1	few	TRBV3-1	TRBJ1-6	CASSQDPGQAGNSPLHF	TGTGCCAGCAGCCAAGATCCGGGACAGGCGGGAAATTCACCCCTCCACTTT